Below, one T cell receptor beta chain is given with its context. The sample originates from a study of OX40 agonist ivuxolimab in advanced cancers. The length of the CDR3 is 15 residues. J gave up 5 bases and V 1 base, and 6 bases lay outside the gene matches. Germline V CDR1 and CDR2: SGHRS, YFSETQ. Libraries were prepared by immunoSEQ multiplex PCR; TCRdb keeps only in-frame clonotypes and omits some of them. The sample has some 74,000 clones, 85% to 95% seen once. This TCR was recovered from an adult with an advanced solid tumor such as melanoma, head and neck, liver or kidney cancer. The chain uses TRBV5-1 and TRBJ2-1, with TRBD2 matching over 7 bases. Here the sequenced sample was CD4+ or CD8+ T cells sorted from blood, taken in a trial of the OX40 agonist ivuxolimab. This CDR3 reads CASSLWLAEDNEQFF. The CDR3 nucleotides read TGCGCCAGCAGCTTGTGGCTAGCGGAGGACAATGAGCAGTTCTTC.